This T cell receptor (beta chain) came from a study of T cell responses to AZD1222 COVID-19 vaccine. V was shortened by 4 bases and J by 4 bases, with 19 bases between the two germline ends. The CDR3 runs 16 residues. Germline V lookup: CDR1 SGHRS, CDR2 YFSETQ. This clone was seen once. Assay used: immunoSEQ multiplex PCR; TCRdb lists only in-frame clones, some missing. Of 15,000 to 19,000 clones listed, 88% are singletons. The sample consisted of peripheral blood, taken 28 days after the second AZD1222 dose. This clonotype originated in an adult who received the AZD1222 COVID-19 vaccine. The chain couples TRBV5-1 to TRBJ2-3, with D possibly matching TRBD2 (6 bases). CDR3 sequence: CASSLGLDKSSDTQYF. The CDR3 DNA reads TGCGCCAGCAGCCTGGGACTCGATAAGTCGTCAGATACGCAGTATTTT.